Following are 2 T cell receptor beta chains from one sample sequenced in a study of CD8+CD57+ T cells in acquired aplastic anemia. Genomic DNA was employed as the template in profiling TCR beta VDJ and CDR3. One entry per CDR3 protein, called by TCRdb with MiXCR from the reads. The table records more than 250,000 distinct CDR3 sequences, approximately 55% of them present only once. What was sequenced was sorted CD4+, CD8+, or CD8+CD57+ T cells (not recorded which) from PBMCs. These receptors were collected from a human donor with severe aplastic anemia or a healthy control (not recorded which).

V and J are TRBV7-6 and TRBJ2-7, with D perhaps matching TRBD1 or TRBD2 (5 bases each). Deletions cut 1 base from V and 2 bases from J, with 12 bases between. Germline loops: CDR1 SGHVS, CDR2 FNYEAQ. This CDR3 has 15 amino acids. The CDR3 DNA reads as TGTGCCAGCAGCTTAGGGGCCAGGGAGACCTACGAGCAGTACTTC. Protein: CASSLGARETYEQYF.

This chain links TRBV7-9 with TRBJ1-2, with a possible D match to TRBD1 (5 bases). V shed 3 bases and J shed 6 bases, with 14 bases lying between them. CDR1 and CDR2 (germline): SEHNR, FQNEAQ (reference sequence). The length of the CDR3 is 14 residues. The CDR3 DNA reads as TGTGCCAGCAGCTTTCGGCAAATAGGGGATGGCTACACCTTC. It translates to CASSFRQIGDGYTF.